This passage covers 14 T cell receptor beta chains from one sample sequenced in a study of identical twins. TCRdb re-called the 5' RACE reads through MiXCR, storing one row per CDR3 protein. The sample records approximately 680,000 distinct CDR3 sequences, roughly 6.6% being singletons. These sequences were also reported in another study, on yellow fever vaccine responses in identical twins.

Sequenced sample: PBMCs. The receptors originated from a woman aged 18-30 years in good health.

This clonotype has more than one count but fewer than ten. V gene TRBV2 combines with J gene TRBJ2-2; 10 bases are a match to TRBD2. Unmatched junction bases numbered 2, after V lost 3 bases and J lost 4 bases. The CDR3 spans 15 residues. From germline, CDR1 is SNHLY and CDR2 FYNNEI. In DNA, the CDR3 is TGTGCCAGCAGTGAGAGCGGGAGGGCCACCGGGGAGCTGTTTTTT. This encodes CASSESGRATGELFF.

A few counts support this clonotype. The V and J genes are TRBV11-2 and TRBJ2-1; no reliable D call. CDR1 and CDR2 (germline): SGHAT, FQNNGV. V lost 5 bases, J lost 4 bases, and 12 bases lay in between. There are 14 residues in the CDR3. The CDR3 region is CASSPRNGYNEQFF. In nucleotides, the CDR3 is TGTGCCAGCAGCCCCAGGAACGGTTACAATGAGCAGTTCTTC.

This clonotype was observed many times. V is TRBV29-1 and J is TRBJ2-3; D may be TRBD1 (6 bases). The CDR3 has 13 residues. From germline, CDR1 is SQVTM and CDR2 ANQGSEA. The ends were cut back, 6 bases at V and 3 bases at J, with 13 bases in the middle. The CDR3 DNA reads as TGCAGCGTCCATAGGGGACAAACAGATACGCAGTATTTT. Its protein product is CSVHRGQTDTQYF.

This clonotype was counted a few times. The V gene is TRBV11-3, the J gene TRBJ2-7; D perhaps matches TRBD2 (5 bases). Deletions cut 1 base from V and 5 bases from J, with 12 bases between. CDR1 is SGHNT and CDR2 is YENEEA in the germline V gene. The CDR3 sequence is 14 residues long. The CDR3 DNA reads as TGTGCCAGCAGCTTAGTTATGGGGAGCGACGAGCAGTACTTC. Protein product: CASSLVMGSDEQYF.

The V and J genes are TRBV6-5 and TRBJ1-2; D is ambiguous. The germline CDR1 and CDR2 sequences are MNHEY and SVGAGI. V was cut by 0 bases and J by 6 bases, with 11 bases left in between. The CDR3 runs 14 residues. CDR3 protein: CASSYSKVGDGYTF. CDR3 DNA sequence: TGTGCCAGCAGTTACTCGAAAGTCGGGGATGGCTACACCTTC.

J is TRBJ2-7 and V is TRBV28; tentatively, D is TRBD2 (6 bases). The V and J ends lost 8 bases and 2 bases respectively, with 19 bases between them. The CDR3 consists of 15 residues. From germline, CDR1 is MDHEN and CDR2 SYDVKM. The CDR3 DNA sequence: TGTGCCAGCCCCCCAATAGCGGATTCTACCTACGAGCAGTACTTC. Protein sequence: CASPPIADSTYEQYF.

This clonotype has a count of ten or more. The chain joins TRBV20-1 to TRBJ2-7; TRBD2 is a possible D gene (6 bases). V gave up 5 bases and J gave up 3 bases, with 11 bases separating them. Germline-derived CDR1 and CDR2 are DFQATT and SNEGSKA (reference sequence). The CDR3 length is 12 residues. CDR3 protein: CSAEAGYYEQYF. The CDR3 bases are TGCAGTGCTGAGGCGGGATACTACGAGCAGTACTTC.

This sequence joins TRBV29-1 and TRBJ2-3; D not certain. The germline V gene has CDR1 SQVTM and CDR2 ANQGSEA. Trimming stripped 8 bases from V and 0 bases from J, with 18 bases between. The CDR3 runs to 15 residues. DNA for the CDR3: TGCAGCCCTAGTGGTGTCCGGGCTAGCACAGATACGCAGTATTTT. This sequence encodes CSPSGVRASTDTQYF.

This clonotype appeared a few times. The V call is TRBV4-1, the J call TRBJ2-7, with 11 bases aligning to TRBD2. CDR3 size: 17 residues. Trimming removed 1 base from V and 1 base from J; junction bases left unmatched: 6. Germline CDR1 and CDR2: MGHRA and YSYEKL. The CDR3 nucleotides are TGCGCCAGCAGCCAAGTAACGACTAGCGGGGCATCCTACGAGCAGTACTTC. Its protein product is CASSQVTTSGASYEQYF.

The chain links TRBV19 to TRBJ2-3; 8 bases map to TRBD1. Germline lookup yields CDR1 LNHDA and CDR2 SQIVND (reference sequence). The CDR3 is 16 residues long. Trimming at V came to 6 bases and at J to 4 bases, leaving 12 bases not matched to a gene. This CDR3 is CASRVSGGGEPDTQYF. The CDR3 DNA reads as TGTGCCAGTAGAGTCTCAGGGGGCGGGGAACCAGATACGCAGTATTTT.

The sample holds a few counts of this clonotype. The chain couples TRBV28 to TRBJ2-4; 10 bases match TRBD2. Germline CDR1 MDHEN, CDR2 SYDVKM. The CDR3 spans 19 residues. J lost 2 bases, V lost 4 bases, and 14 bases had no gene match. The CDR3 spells CASSSLYSGGAGSKNIQYF. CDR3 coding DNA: TGTGCCAGCAGTTCTTTGTACAGCGGGGGGGCCGGATCCAAAAACATTCAGTACTTC.

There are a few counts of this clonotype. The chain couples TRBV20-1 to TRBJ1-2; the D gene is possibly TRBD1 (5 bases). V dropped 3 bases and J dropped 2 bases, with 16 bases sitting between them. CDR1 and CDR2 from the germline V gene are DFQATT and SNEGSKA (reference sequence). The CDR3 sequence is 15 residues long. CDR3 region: CSASAGARGNYGYTF. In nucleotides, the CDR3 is TGCAGTGCTAGTGCCGGTGCAAGGGGAAACTATGGCTACACCTTC.

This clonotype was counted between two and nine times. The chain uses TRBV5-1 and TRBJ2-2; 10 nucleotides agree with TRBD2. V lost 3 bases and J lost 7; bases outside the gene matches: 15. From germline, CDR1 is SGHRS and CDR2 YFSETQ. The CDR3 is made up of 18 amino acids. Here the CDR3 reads CASSWLTSGDAEHGELFF. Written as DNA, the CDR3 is TGCGCCAGCAGCTGGCTAACTAGCGGGGATGCCGAGCACGGGGAGCTGTTTTTT.

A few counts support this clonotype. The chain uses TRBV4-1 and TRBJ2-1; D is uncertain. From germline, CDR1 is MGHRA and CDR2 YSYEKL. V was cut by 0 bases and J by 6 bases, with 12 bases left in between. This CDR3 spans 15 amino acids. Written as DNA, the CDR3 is TGCGCCAGCAGCCAAGAGAGGACCGCCGCCAATGAGCAGTTCTTC. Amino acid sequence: CASSQERTAANEQFF.